This TCR beta chain was found in a study of cytomegalovirus exposure and HLA in healthy donors. V lost 7 bases to trimming and J lost 2 bases, with 9 bases between them. The germline CDR1 and CDR2 sequences are SGHNT and YYREEE (reference sequence). CDR3 length: 12 residues. The PCR used 60 Vbeta and 13 Jbeta primers. Assay used: immunoSEQ multiplex PCR; TCRdb lists only in-frame clones, some missing. The profile shows tens of thousands of clones, 65% to 90% of them singletons. Sequenced input: PBMCs. The rearrangement joins TRBV5-4 to TRBJ2-5, with TRBD2 as a possible D gene (6 bases). The TCR was taken from a female donor in good health and CMV-seronegative. The CDR3, as DNA: TGTGCCAGCGGTGGGGGGCAAGAGACCCAGTACTTC. Translated: CASGGGQETQYF.